This T cell receptor (beta chain) was sequenced during a study of tumour-infiltrating T cells in Burkitt lymphoma. Study information: Productive clonality predicted overall and progression-free survival.

There are 15 residues in the CDR3. V was trimmed by 2 bases and J by 5 bases, leaving 14 bases between them. From germline, CDR1 is MNHEY and CDR2 SVGAGI. Data came from immunoSEQ multiplex PCR; TCRdb stores just in-frame clones and leaves some out. Of approximately 14,000 clones listed, 85% are singletons. The genes are TRBV6-5 and TRBJ2-3, with D tentatively TRBD2 (6 bases). The sample taken for sequencing was tumor tissue. This TCR was recovered from a human donor with diffuse large B-cell lymphoma. CDR3: CASSYGRGTGDTQYF. The CDR3 DNA reads TGTGCCAGCAGTTACGGGCGGGGCACTGGAGATACGCAGTATTTT.